This T cell receptor (beta chain) came from a study of TIL therapy for anti-PD-1-resistant metastatic lung cancer. Across the whole study: Most patients had lung adenocarcinoma; a handful of tumors were EGFR-mutant, two ALK-rearranged; half smoked currently or formerly. By whole-exome sequencing, median non-synonymous tumor mutation burden was around 1.5 mutations per megabase.

The immunoSEQ assay was v3. Sequencing used immunoSEQ multiplex PCR; TCRdb keeps in-frame clones, though not all of them. The table shows 50,000 to 65,000 clones, with 80% to 90% occurring only once. Time point specified: pre-treatment sample, taken before nivolumab and TIL therapy. Enrollment ran from 2017 to early 2020. V was pared by 5 bases and J by 10 bases, with 8 bases of the junction left unmatched. The CDR3 has 13 amino acids. Germline CDR1 SGHAT, CDR2 FQNNGV. This clonotype was sampled from a person aged 25 to 80 with non-small cell lung cancer. The chain is built from TRBV11-2 and TRBJ1-1, with 9 bases aligning to TRBD1. The sequencing used blood, collected at baseline. The DNA of the CDR3 is TGTGCCAGCAGCCTCGGACAGGGGACGGGAGCTTTCTTT. Residues: CASSLGQGTGAFF.